The 24 T cell receptor beta chains below come from one sample, sequenced in a study of blood T cell repertoires in COVID-19. TCRdb's table, derived via immunoSEQ multiplex PCR, lists solely in-frame clones and lacks some. The sample gives 110,000 to 150,000 clones, under 85% of which show up once; approximately 1.6% is in the top ten. Sample: PBMCs or T cells enriched from blood (not recorded which). The receptor set was obtained from a woman in her late teens or twenties who had been exposed to COVID-19.

This sequence joins TRBV4-1 and TRBJ1-5, with D uncertain. Germline V gene data show CDR1 as MGHRA and CDR2 as YSYEKL. This CDR3 has 13 amino acids. V was clipped by 0 bases and J by 6 bases, with 6 bases between them. CDR3 nucleotides: TGCGCCAGCAGCCAAGAAGGGAGTCAGCCCCAGCATTTT. Translating it yields CASSQEGSQPQHF.

The chain links TRBV18 to TRBJ1-5, with TRBD1 matching over 7 bases. This CDR3 has 14 residues. Germline-derived CDR1 and CDR2 are KGHSH and LQKENI. J lost 0 bases, V lost 6 bases, and 2 bases had no gene match. CDR3 region: CASSGTASNQPQHF. The CDR3 DNA is TGTGCCAGCTCCGGGACAGCTAGCAATCAGCCCCAGCATTTT.

This clone is a singleton in its sample. The chain couples TRBV3-1 (or the pseudogene TRBV3-2) to TRBJ1-5; the D gene is possibly TRBD1 (6 bases). The CDR3 covers 16 residues. The germline gives CDR1 LGHDT, CDR2 YNNKEL (reference sequence). Trimming pared 4 bases from V and 6 bases from J, leaving 19 bases between. The DNA of the CDR3 is TGTGCCAGCAGCCCCCTACATCTCCCAGGGGTTCAGCCCCAGCATTTT. Translated, it gives CASSPLHLPGVQPQHF.

V is TRBV6-2 or TRBV6-3 and J is TRBJ2-7; D is ambiguous. Germline loops: CDR1 MNHEY, CDR2 SVGEGT. The CDR3 covers 12 residues. The V end was cut by 3 bases, the J end by 3 bases, with 6 bases between. The CDR3 loop reads CASSYNYYEQYF. Here the CDR3 DNA reads TGTGCCAGCAGTTATAACTACTACGAGCAGTACTTC.

V and J are TRBV21-1 and TRBJ1-2; no DNA check was done on the table's D call, TRBD1. TRBV21-1 is a pseudogene locus. The CDR3 runs 14 residues. In DNA, the CDR3 is TGTGCCAGCAGCAAGCGGACACCACAGGCCGGCTACACCTTC. Its protein is CASSKRTPQAGYTF.

The chain recombines TRBV13 with TRBJ2-5; weak D call: TRBD2 (5 bases). CDR3 length equals 12 residues. Deletions cut 5 bases from V and 7 bases from J, with 11 bases between. The V gene's germline CDR1 is PRHDT and CDR2 FYEKMQ (reference sequence). The DNA of the CDR3 is TGTGCCAGCAGCCAAGACGCGGGGACCCAGTACTTC. It yields the protein CASSQDAGTQYF.

This sequence joins TRBV24-1 and TRBJ2-3; D call uncertain. The V gene's germline CDR1 is KGHDR and CDR2 SFDVKD. The CDR3 sequence is 11 residues long. V lost 4 bases and J 9 bases, leaving 7 bases between the germline ends. The CDR3 here is CATSDRRTQYF. The CDR3 DNA reads as TGTGCCACCAGTGACCGTCGGACGCAGTATTTT.

This chain connects TRBV11-2 to TRBJ1-5; TRBD1 is a possible D gene (5 bases). Trimming shortened V by 5 bases and J by 3 bases, and 11 bases separated the two germline ends. The length of the CDR3 is 14 residues. Per germline, CDR1 SGHAT and CDR2 FQNNGV. The CDR3 reads CASSPGTFNQPQHF. CDR3 bases: TGTGCCAGCAGCCCCGGGACTTTCAATCAGCCCCAGCATTTT.

The chain carries TRBV18 and TRBJ2-6; D is undetermined. Trimming removed 6 bases from V and 0 bases from J, with 12 bases in between. The CDR3 spans 16 residues. CDR1 is KGHSH and CDR2 is LQKENI in the germline V gene. CDR3 sequence (DNA): TGTGCCAGCTCGTTATTAGTTAGCTCTGGGGCCAACGTCCTGACTTTC. It encodes CASSLLVSSGANVLTF.

The chain has TRBV18 and TRBJ1-6; 8 positions agree with TRBD1. The CDR3 length is 14 residues. Looked up from germline, CDR1 is KGHSH and CDR2 is LQKENI. V trimming: 4 bases; J trimming: 7 bases; junction bases outside the gene matches: 3. The CDR3 is CASSQGQANSPLHF. CDR3 in DNA: TGTGCCAGCTCACAGGGACAGGCGAATTCACCCCTCCACTTT.

The V gene is TRBV6-5, the J gene TRBJ2-7, with D tentatively TRBD1 (6 bases). The germline CDR1 and CDR2 sequences are MNHEY and SVGAGI. Trimming stripped 0 bases from V and 3 bases from J, with 9 bases between. This CDR3 contains 14 residues. In nucleotides, the CDR3 is TGTGCCAGCAGTTACTCAGGGACACTCTACGAGCAGTACTTC. It encodes CASSYSGTLYEQYF.

Regarding this clone: Its ends do not fully match the called genes, so a read error is possible. The rearrangement links TRBV5-1 to TRBJ1-4; TRBD1 matches 7 bases. This CDR3 is built from 14 residues. Per germline, CDR1 SGHRS and CDR2 YFSETQ. Here the CDR3 DNA reads TGCGCCAGCAGCCGGGACAGTACTAATGAAAACCTGTTTTTT. It encodes CASSRDSTNENLFF. Supplemented by reference TRBV5-1 and TRBJ1-4, the full variable domain reads KAGVTQTPRYLIKTRGQQVTLSCSPISGHRSVSWYQQTPGQGLQFLFEYFSETQRNKGNFPGRFSGRQFSNSRSEMNVSTLELGDSALYLCASSRDSTNENLFFGSGTQLSVL.

The V gene is TRBV6-1, the J gene TRBJ2-2, with 8 bases lining up with TRBD2. CDR1 and CDR2 from the germline V gene are MNHNS and SASEGT. The CDR3 is 16 amino acids. Unmatched junction bases numbered 9, after V lost 4 bases and J lost 5 bases. This CDR3 reads CASSGLVAGRTGELFF. Written as DNA, the CDR3 is TGTGCCAGCAGTGGGTTGGTAGCGGGAAGGACCGGGGAGCTGTTTTTT.

V gene TRBV2 combines with J gene TRBJ2-1, with TRBD2 as a possible D gene (8 bases). Trimming stripped 4 bases from V and 9 bases from J, with 19 bases between. Germline V lookup: CDR1 SNHLY, CDR2 FYNNEI. This CDR3 has 15 amino acids. The CDR3 region has the DNA TGTGCCAGCAGTGTCGGAGGGGGCAGCGGGGGTGAGCAGTTCTTC. Its protein product is CASSVGGGSGGEQFF.

This chain uses TRBV4-1 with TRBJ2-2, with D uncertain. The CDR3 runs 11 residues. Trimming removed 3 bases at V and 7 bases at J, with 3 bases between. From germline, CDR1 is MGHRA and CDR2 YSYEKL. The CDR3 protein is CASSHVGELFF. Written as DNA, the CDR3 is TGCGCCAGCAGCCACGTCGGGGAGCTGTTTTTT.

CDR3 residues: CAWRETGGPYEQYF. CDR3 nucleotide sequence: TGTGCCTGGAGGGAGACAGGGGGTCCCTACGAGCAGTACTTC. The rearrangement links TRBV30 to TRBJ2-7; 9 bases line up with TRBD1. V lost 3 bases, J lost 2 bases, and 5 bases stayed unmatched. This CDR3 region has 14 residues. From germline, CDR1 is GTSNPN and CDR2 SVGIG (reference sequence).

The CDR3 DNA reads TGCAGCGTGACCGACGGGATACCATATTTT. Translation gives CSVTDGIPYF. The chain links TRBV29-1 to TRBJ1-3; D is unresolved. Germline CDR1 reads SQVTM; CDR2 reads ANQGSEA. Trimming took off 6 bases at V and 15 bases at J, with 15 bases between the two ends. The CDR3 contains 10 residues.

The CDR3 DNA follows: TGTGCCAGCAGTGGAGACAGTGCCCTCGAGCAGTACTTC. This translates into CASSGDSALEQYF. The V gene is TRBV2, the J gene TRBJ2-7; D is perhaps TRBD1 (5 bases). Germline values: CDR1 SNHLY, CDR2 FYNNEI. Between the trimmed V and J ends, which lost 4 bases and 6 bases, there was a span of 13 bases. The length of the CDR3 is 13 residues.

V and J are TRBV30 and TRBJ1-5; D ambiguous. The CDR3 is made up of 12 amino acids. Germline CDR1 reads GTSNPN; CDR2 reads SVGIG (reference sequence). V was clipped by 2 bases and J by 5 bases, with 7 bases between them. The CDR3 DNA follows: TGTGCCTGGAGTCGGAGGGATCAGCCCCAGCATTTT. Protein product: CAWSRRDQPQHF.

The chain couples TRBV28 to TRBJ2-1; D call uncertain. The CDR3 is 12 amino acids. Trimming removed 5 bases at V and 5 bases at J, with 7 bases between. The germline CDR1 and CDR2 sequences are MDHEN and SYDVKM. The CDR3, as DNA: TGTGCCAGCAGTGAGGATGACAATGAGCAGTTCTTC. Residues: CASSEDDNEQFF.

In DNA, the CDR3 is TGTGCCAGTAGTACGACGGGCCAAGAGACCCAGTACTTC. Translating gives CASSTTGQETQYF. This sequence joins TRBV19 and TRBJ2-5; no definite D call. CDR1 is LNHDA, CDR2 SQIVND, per germline (reference sequence). Deletions cut 4 bases from V and 1 base from J, with 7 bases between. CDR3 length equals 13 residues.

The J gene is TRBJ2-1, the V gene TRBV11-2; tentative D call: TRBD1 (6 bases). The germline gives CDR1 SGHAT, CDR2 FQNNGV. Trimming took 6 bases from V and 5 from J, leaving 17 bases between them. The CDR3 is made up of 15 amino acids. CDR3 DNA: TGTGCCAGCAGACGGCGGCCAGGGGAGAACAATGAGCAGTTCTTC. Protein sequence: CASRRRPGENNEQFF. Full variable domain (remainder filled in from reference TRBV11-2 and TRBJ2-1): EAGVAQSPRYKIIEKRQSVAFWCNPISGHATLYWYQQILGQGPKLLIQFQNNGVVDDSQLPKDRFSAERLKGVDSTLKIQPAKLEDSAVYLCASRRRPGENNEQFFGPGTRLTVL.

The chain is built from TRBV19 and TRBJ1-2; the D gene is possibly TRBD1 (5 bases). Per the germline V gene, CDR1 is LNHDA and CDR2 is SQIVND (reference sequence). V shed 10 bases and J shed 1 base, with 13 bases lying between them. The CDR3 runs to 13 residues. As DNA, the CDR3 is TGTGCCACCGTACGGGGGAATAACTATGGCTACACCTTC. Residues: CATVRGNNYGYTF.

The gene calls are TRBV28 and TRBJ1-6; tentative D call: TRBD1 (6 bases). Trimming removed 1 base from V and 4 bases from J, with 11 bases in between. CDR3 size: 16 residues. The germline V gene encodes CDR1 MDHEN and CDR2 SYDVKM. CDR3 in amino acids: CASSLYRTEYNSPLHF. CDR3 in DNA: TGTGCCAGCAGTTTATATAGGACAGAGTATAATTCACCCCTCCACTTT. Filled out from reference TRBV28 and TRBJ1-6, the complete variable domain reads DVKVTQSSRYLVKRTGEKVFLECVQDMDHENMFWYRQDPGLGLRLIYFSYDVKMKEKGDIPEGYSVSREKKERFSLILESASTNQTSMYLCASSLYRTEYNSPLHFGNGTRLTVT.